The rows below give T cell receptor beta chains drawn from one sample of a study of shared clonotypes between healthy human individuals. Profiling relied on immunoSEQ multiplex PCR, and the TCRdb table lists in-frame clones only, not all of them. Of 1 million to 1.3 million clones listed, more than 75% are singletons. Sample: memory CD4+ T cells from PBMCs. Source of these receptors: a man younger than 30 in good health. Some clones in this sample may be carry-over from other donors' samples. CDR3s include the opening cysteine and the closing phenylalanine or tryptophan. A D gene is named only where the DNA matches it firmly. Expanded clones are given a class, and other clones once, few, many or no size at all.

clone_size j_call v_call cdr3_length d_call cdr3_nt cdr3_aa
. TRBJ2-1 TRBV7-9 13 TRBD2 TGTGCCAGCAGCTGGACTAGTACAAATGAGCAGTTCTTC CASSWTSTNEQFF
once TRBJ2-3 TRBV7-2 14 . TGTGCCAGCAGCTTAAAGGGACCCACAGATACGCAGTATTTT CASSLKGPTDTQYF
. TRBJ2-7 TRBV30 15 TRBD2 TGTGCCTGGAGTGTACCTGGCGGGAGGCCTGACGAGCAGTACTTC CAWSVPGGRPDEQYF
. TRBJ2-5 TRBV9 15 TRBD1 TGTGCCAGCAGCGTTCAAGGGACAGGAGGAGAGACCCAGTACTTC CASSVQGTGGETQYF
. TRBJ1-2 TRBV2 15 . TGTGCCAGCAGTGAAGCCCACAGGGCTGGCTATGGCTACACCTTC CASSEAHRAGYGYTF
. TRBJ1-1 TRBV30 13 . TGTGCCTGGAGGGCCACGGGGAACACTGAAGCTTTCTTT CAWRATGNTEAFF
. TRBJ2-7 TRBV19 14 . TGTGCCAGTAGCCCACTACGGGACACCTACGAGCAGTACTTC CASSPLRDTYEQYF
. TRBJ2-7 TRBV7-9 14 TRBD2 TGTGCCAGCAGCCAGACTAGCGGAGCCTACGAGCAGTACTTC CASSQTSGAYEQYF
. TRBJ2-3 TRBV5-1 17 TRBD2 TGCGCCAGCAGCCTGGGACTAGCGGGAGGATCCCCAGATACGCAGTATTTT CASSLGLAGGSPDTQYF
. TRBJ1-3 TRBV9 14 . TGTGCCAGCAGCCCCCGACAGGACGGAAACACCATATATTTT CASSPRQDGNTIYF
. TRBJ1-1 TRBV6-1 14 . TGTGCCAGCAGTTCGATTGAGAGGCGCACTGAAGCTTTCTTT CASSSIERRTEAFF
. TRBJ2-5 TRBV18 16 TRBD1 TGTGCCAGCTCACCGCCCCGAACAGGGGGCGAAGAGACCCAGTACTTC CASSPPRTGGEETQYF
. TRBJ1-1 TRBV29-1 13 TRBD1 TGCAGCACGAGACAGGGTGAGAACACTGAAGCTTTCTTT CSTRQGENTEAFF
. TRBJ2-1 TRBV13 14 . TGTGCCAGCTGTCGGGACTCCACCTACAATGAGCAGTTCTTC CASCRDSTYNEQFF
once TRBJ1-6 TRBV4-1 16 TRBD1 TGCGCCAGCAGCCGAGAGAGGGCAGGGGGTAATTCACCCCTCCACTTT CASSRERAGGNSPLHF
few TRBJ2-6 TRBV21-1 17 . TGTGCCAGCAGCTGTGGGACAGGGCCCTCTGGGGCCAACGTCCTGACTTTC CASSCGTGPSGANVLTF
few TRBJ1-6 TRBV28 16 TRBD1 TGTGCCAGCAGTTCCAGCGGGACAGGGTATAATTCACCCCTCCACTTT CASSSSGTGYNSPLHF
. TRBJ2-1 TRBV5-1 17 TRBD2 TGCGCCAGCAGCTTGGCCCTAGCGGGAGGGGTCTACAATGAGCAGTTCTTC CASSLALAGGVYNEQFF
. TRBJ2-7 TRBV5-1 14 . TGCGCCAGCAGCTTAGGGAGCGTCGCCTACGAGCAGTACTTC CASSLGSVAYEQYF
once TRBJ2-5 TRBV18 14 TRBD1 TGTGCCAGCTCTCCGACAGGGGGGAAGGAGACCCAGTACTTC CASSPTGGKETQYF
few TRBJ1-2 TRBV28 13 . TGTGCCAGCAGTTCGAGACAGAACTATGGCTACACCTTC CASSSRQNYGYTF
. TRBJ1-1 TRBV2 13 . TGTGCCAGCAGTTACACGGAGAACACTGAAGCTTTCTTT CASSYTENTEAFF
few TRBJ1-1 TRBV7-6 13 TRBD1 TGTGCCAGCAGCCGAACTACAGGGGAGGAAGCTTTCTTT CASSRTTGEEAFF
. TRBJ2-2 TRBV28 14 . TGTGCCAGCAGGGGACCGACGAGCACCGGGGAGCTGTTTTTT CASRGPTSTGELFF
. TRBJ2-2 TRBV5-1 15 . TGCGCCAGCAGCTTGGGGAACAGTGACACCGGGGAGCTGTTTTTT CASSLGNSDTGELFF
. TRBJ2-5 TRBV29-1 15 . TGCAGCGTCAAACCGGGGGGCAGTGGTACAGAGACCCAGTACTTC CSVKPGGSGTETQYF
. TRBJ1-1 TRBV6-6 15 . TGTGCCAGCAAATACGAGGCAGCTTTGAACACTGAAGCTTTCTTT CASKYEAALNTEAFF